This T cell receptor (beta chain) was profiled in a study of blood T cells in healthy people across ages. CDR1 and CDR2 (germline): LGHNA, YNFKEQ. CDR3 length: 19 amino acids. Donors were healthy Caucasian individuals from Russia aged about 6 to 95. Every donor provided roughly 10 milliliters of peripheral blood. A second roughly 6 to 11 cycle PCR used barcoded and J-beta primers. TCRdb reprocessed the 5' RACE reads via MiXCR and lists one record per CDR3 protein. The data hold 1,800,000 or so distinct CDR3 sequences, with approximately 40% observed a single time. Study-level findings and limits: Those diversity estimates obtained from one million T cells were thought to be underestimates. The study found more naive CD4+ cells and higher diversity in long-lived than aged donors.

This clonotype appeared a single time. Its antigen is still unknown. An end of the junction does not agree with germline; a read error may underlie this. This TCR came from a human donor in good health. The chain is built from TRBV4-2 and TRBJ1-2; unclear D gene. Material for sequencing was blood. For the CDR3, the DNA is TGTGCCAGCAGCCAAGAGCTAACCGTAAGCGGTTTTCTTCCGAATGGCTTCACCTTC. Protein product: CASSQELTVSGFLPNGFTF.